This T cell receptor (beta chain) comes out of a study of blood T cell repertoires in COVID-19. This clone has at least ten counts. Sequenced by immunoSEQ multiplex PCR; TCRdb stores in-frame clones only, minus some. The sample contains 400,000 to 500,000 clones, about 88% of which appear only once. The sequencing input was PBMCs or T cells enriched from blood (not recorded which). The TCR was taken from a young woman who had been exposed to COVID-19.

The CDR3 loop is CASSDKRGGGSINEQYF. CDR3 DNA: TGTGCCAGCAGCGACAAAAGGGGAGGCGGGAGCATCAACGAGCAGTACTTC. The chain recombines TRBV9 with TRBJ2-7; 7 bases line up with TRBD2. The CDR3 runs to 17 residues. Germline loops: CDR1 SGDLS, CDR2 YYNGEE. The trim removed 3 bases at V and 5 bases at J, leaving 17 bases unmatched.